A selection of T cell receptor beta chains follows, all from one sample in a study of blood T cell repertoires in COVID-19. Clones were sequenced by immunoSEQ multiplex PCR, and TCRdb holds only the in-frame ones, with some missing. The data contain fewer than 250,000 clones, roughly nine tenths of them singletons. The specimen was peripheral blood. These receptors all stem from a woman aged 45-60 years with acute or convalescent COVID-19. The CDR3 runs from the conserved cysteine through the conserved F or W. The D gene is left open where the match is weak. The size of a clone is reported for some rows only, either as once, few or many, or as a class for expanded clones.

CDR3aa: CASSPTPRTYNEQFF
CDR3nt: TGTGCCAGCAGCCCCACACCACGCACCTACAATGAGCAGTTCTTC
j_gene: TRBJ2-1
d_gene: NA
abundance: NA
v_gene: TRBV11-3
len: 15

CDR3aa: CASTQGSEQYF
CDR3nt: TGTGCCTCCACACAGGGTAGCGAGCAGTACTTC
j_gene: TRBJ2-7
d_gene: NA
abundance: NA
v_gene: TRBV30
len: 11

CDR3aa: CASSYLIAESSYNEQFF
CDR3nt: TGTGCCAGCAGTTACCTTATAGCGGAGAGCTCCTACAATGAGCAGTTCTTC
j_gene: TRBJ2-1
d_gene: NA
abundance: NA
v_gene: TRBV6-2/TRBV6-3
len: 17

CDR3aa: CASKPGQSFTDTQYF
CDR3nt: TGTGCCAGCAAGCCAGGACAGTCATTCACAGATACGCAGTATTTT
j_gene: TRBJ2-3
d_gene: NA
abundance: NA
v_gene: TRBV27
len: 15

CDR3aa: CASSLSGQGNHEQYF
CDR3nt: TGTGCCAGCAGCTTATCGGGACAGGGGAACCACGAGCAGTACTTC
j_gene: TRBJ2-7
d_gene: TRBD1
abundance: once
v_gene: TRBV7-2
len: 15

CDR3aa: CASSLTSGSLYEQYF
CDR3nt: TGTGCCAGCAGCTTGACTAGCGGGTCCCTCTACGAGCAGTACTTC
j_gene: TRBJ2-7
d_gene: TRBD2
abundance: NA
v_gene: TRBV11-2
len: 15

CDR3aa: CASSPSGGGDTQYF
CDR3nt: TGTGCCAGCAGCCCTAGCGGGGGGGGAGATACGCAGTATTTT
j_gene: TRBJ2-3
d_gene: TRBD2
abundance: NA
v_gene: TRBV3-1/TRBV3-2
len: 14

CDR3aa: CASSGGARGDYGYTF
CDR3nt: TGTGCCAGCAGCGGTGGGGCCAGGGGGGACTATGGCTACACCTTC
j_gene: TRBJ1-2
d_gene: TRBD1
abundance: NA
v_gene: TRBV5-4
len: 15

CDR3aa: CAWSPMEGGNTIYF
CDR3nt: TGTGCCTGGAGCCCTATGGAGGGGGGAAACACCATATATTTT
j_gene: TRBJ1-3
d_gene: NA
abundance: NA
v_gene: TRBV30
len: 14

CDR3aa: CASSYNWAPDTGELFF
CDR3nt: TGTGCCAGCAGTTACAATTGGGCGCCCGACACCGGGGAGCTGTTTTTT
j_gene: TRBJ2-2
d_gene: NA
abundance: NA
v_gene: TRBV6-5
len: 16

CDR3aa: CAWSVRAGNEQFF
CDR3nt: TGTGCCTGGAGTGTTCGAGCAGGCAATGAGCAGTTCTTC
j_gene: TRBJ2-1
d_gene: NA
abundance: NA
v_gene: TRBV30
len: 13

CDR3aa: CASSAGHLGHPQHF
CDR3nt: TGTGCCAGCAGCGCTGGCCACCTAGGTCATCCCCAGCATTTT
j_gene: TRBJ1-5
d_gene: NA
abundance: NA
v_gene: TRBV7-2
len: 14

CDR3aa: CASSITGGSNQPQHF
CDR3nt: TGTGCCAGCAGCATAACAGGGGGAAGCAATCAGCCCCAGCATTTT
j_gene: TRBJ1-5
d_gene: TRBD1
abundance: NA
v_gene: TRBV7-2
len: 15

CDR3aa: CASSFGGGVVTGELFF
CDR3nt: TGTGCCAGCAGCTTCGGGGGGGGAGTAGTCACCGGGGAGCTGTTTTTT
j_gene: TRBJ2-2
d_gene: TRBD2
abundance: NA
v_gene: TRBV7-8
len: 16

CDR3aa: CASSQRASTEAFF
CDR3nt: TGTGCCAGCAGCCAGAGGGCATCCACTGAAGCTTTCTTT
j_gene: TRBJ1-1
d_gene: NA
abundance: NA
v_gene: TRBV5-8
len: 13

CDR3aa: CASSHTSNYGYTF
CDR3nt: TGCGCCAGCAGTCACACCTCTAACTATGGCTACACCTTC
j_gene: TRBJ1-2
d_gene: NA
abundance: NA
v_gene: TRBV10-2
len: 13

CDR3aa: CASSPGQGNFDYGYTF
CDR3nt: TGTGCCAGCAGTCCGGGACAGGGGAATTTTGACTATGGCTACACCTTC
j_gene: TRBJ1-2
d_gene: TRBD1
abundance: NA
v_gene: TRBV27
len: 16

CDR3aa: CASSYSGQDRGNSPLHF
CDR3nt: TGTGCCAGCAGTTATTCCGGCCAAGACAGGGGAAATTCACCCCTCCACTTT
j_gene: TRBJ1-6
d_gene: TRBD1
abundance: NA
v_gene: TRBV6-2/TRBV6-3
len: 17

CDR3aa: CASSQGTGNTEAFF
CDR3nt: TGTGCCAGCAGCCAAGGGACAGGGAACACTGAAGCTTTCTTT
j_gene: TRBJ1-1
d_gene: TRBD1
abundance: NA
v_gene: TRBV3-1/TRBV3-2
len: 14

CDR3aa: CASSLVTGKEYGYTF
CDR3nt: TGTGCCAGCAGCTTAGTAACAGGGAAGGAATATGGCTACACCTTC
j_gene: TRBJ1-2
d_gene: NA
abundance: NA
v_gene: TRBV7-2
len: 15

CDR3aa: CASRPGLAANIQYF
CDR3nt: TGTGCCAGCAGACCGGGACTAGCGGCAAACATTCAGTACTTC
j_gene: TRBJ2-4
d_gene: TRBD2
abundance: NA
v_gene: TRBV3-1/TRBV3-2
len: 14

CDR3aa: CASSSDRGRSDTQYF
CDR3nt: TGTGCCAGCAGCTCGGACAGGGGGCGGTCAGATACGCAGTATTTT
j_gene: TRBJ2-3
d_gene: TRBD1
abundance: NA
v_gene: TRBV11-3
len: 15

CDR3aa: CASSLGADTQYF
CDR3nt: TGTGCCAGCAGTCTCGGGGCAGATACGCAGTATTTT
j_gene: TRBJ2-3
d_gene: NA
abundance: NA
v_gene: TRBV7-3
len: 12

CDR3aa: CASSLTPAGGGEQFF
CDR3nt: TGTGCCAGCAGCTTAACCCCAGCGGGAGGGGGGGAGCAGTTCTTC
j_gene: TRBJ2-1
d_gene: TRBD2
abundance: NA
v_gene: TRBV7-2
len: 15

CDR3aa: CASSPGTSDIQYF
CDR3nt: TGTGCCAGCAGCCCCGGGACTAGTGACATTCAGTACTTC
j_gene: TRBJ2-4
d_gene: TRBD2
abundance: NA
v_gene: TRBV11-3
len: 13

CDR3aa: CASSLVSGGIRETQYF
CDR3nt: TGCGCCAGCAGCTTGGTATCGGGGGGGATACGAGAGACCCAGTACTTC
j_gene: TRBJ2-5
d_gene: TRBD2
abundance: NA
v_gene: TRBV5-1
len: 16

CDR3aa: CASTPGQGRDGYTF
CDR3nt: TGTGCCAGCACCCCGGGACAGGGCAGGGATGGCTACACCTTC
j_gene: TRBJ1-2
d_gene: TRBD1
abundance: NA
v_gene: TRBV6-5
len: 14